Listed below are T cell receptor beta chains from one sample, sequenced in a study of T cell changes during pregnancy in multiple sclerosis. TCRdb's copy holds only in-frame clones and misses some; the assay was immunoSEQ multiplex PCR. The table has some 60,000 clones, approximately 91% seen once; the top ten hold less than 2%. Here the sequenced sample was peripheral blood, taken after pregnancy. These receptors originate from a female donor with multiple sclerosis, enrolled in a pregnancy study. The CDR3 runs from the conserved cysteine through the conserved F or W. The D gene is left open where the match is weak. Expanded clones are given a class, and other clones once, few, many or no size at all.

cdr3_nt cdr3_aa j_call clone_size v_call cdr3_length d_call
TGTGCCAGCAGCCTAGCGGTCAACACCGGGGAGCTGTTTTTT CASSLAVNTGELFF TRBJ2-2 . TRBV9 14 TRBD2
TGTGCCAGCTCGCGTGGAGAAGTAGATGAGCAGTTCTTC CASSRGEVDEQFF TRBJ2-1 once TRBV18 13 .
TGTGCCAGCAGCCCTGTGGGCCCCGGGGAGCTGTTTTTT CASSPVGPGELFF TRBJ2-2 . TRBV7-3 13 .
TGTGCCAGCAATCGTGCGGGGAACACTGAAGCTTTCTTT CASNRAGNTEAFF TRBJ1-1 few TRBV2 13 .
TGTGCCAGCAGCGTCGCGGGGGGGCCGGAAAATGAGCAGTTCTTC CASSVAGGPENEQFF TRBJ2-1 . TRBV9 15 TRBD2
TGTGCCAGCAGCCTGTCCGGGGGATATTCACCCCTCCACTTT CASSLSGGYSPLHF TRBJ1-6 once TRBV5-5 14 .
TGTGCCAGCCTGACAGGGGGCCGGGCCACTGAAGCTTTCTTT CASLTGGRATEAFF TRBJ1-1 once TRBV2 14 TRBD1
TGTGCCAGCCCCCGGACGGACTGGGAAACTAATGAAAAACTGTTTTTT CASPRTDWETNEKLFF TRBJ1-4 . TRBV19 16 .
TGTGCCAGCAGCCGGGACAGGGGGAACACCATATATTTT CASSRDRGNTIYF TRBJ1-3 . TRBV5-4 13 TRBD1
TGTGCCAGCAGTCGGGGACAGTTCTCTGGGGCCAACGTCCTGACTTTC CASSRGQFSGANVLTF TRBJ2-6 . TRBV28 16 TRBD1
TGTGCCACCCGGGACAGTACCAACTATGGCTACACCTTC CATRDSTNYGYTF TRBJ1-2 . TRBV6-5 13 TRBD1
TGTGCCAGCAGTTTTGGAGGGGGCCTCATCTACGAGCAGTACTTC CASSFGGGLIYEQYF TRBJ2-7 . TRBV27 15 .
TGCGCCAGCAGCCAACTACTTTACGCGGGGGGGACTGAAGCTTTCTTT CASSQLLYAGGTEAFF TRBJ1-1 . TRBV4-3 16 .
TGTGCCAGCAGGTCCGGGGGACTGGCTGAAGCTTTCTTT CASRSGGLAEAFF TRBJ1-1 . TRBV13 13 .
TGTGCCTGGAGTTTGGGACAGGGGCATCAGCCCCAGCATTTT CAWSLGQGHQPQHF TRBJ1-5 . TRBV30 14 TRBD1
TGTGCCAGCAGTTCCGGGACTAGTTTCAACAATGAGCAGTTCTTC CASSSGTSFNNEQFF TRBJ2-1 . TRBV7-9 15 TRBD2
TGTGCTAGTGGTCCTCACTGTCGACTAGCGGGGAATCGGCTGGATGAGCAGTTCTTC CASGPHCRLAGNRLDEQFF TRBJ2-1 once TRBV12-5 19 TRBD2
TGTGCCAGCAGTGCCAAACAGGGGGCGCATGAAAAACTGTTTTTT CASSAKQGAHEKLFF TRBJ1-4 . TRBV25-1 15 TRBD1
TGCGCCAGCAGCGTTGTCACTAGTCCCACTGAAGCTTTCTTT CASSVVTSPTEAFF TRBJ1-1 . TRBV4-1 14 .
TGTGCCAGCAGCTTAGGGATACAGGGTTCCTACGAGCAGTACTTC CASSLGIQGSYEQYF TRBJ2-7 . TRBV13 15 .
TGCGCCAGCAGCCAACCGGGACAGGGGGCAACCTACGAGCAGTACTTC CASSQPGQGATYEQYF TRBJ2-7 . TRBV4-3 16 TRBD1
TGTGCCTGGAGCCAATTACTGGGTCGGGGCGGGGGGTTCCCTATCTCTGGGGCCAACGTCCTGACTTTC CAWSQLLGRGGGFPISGANVLTF TRBJ2-6 . TRBV30 23 TRBD2
TGCGCCAGCAGCTCGTACCCAGGACAGGCCTACGAGCAGTACTTC CASSSYPGQAYEQYF TRBJ2-7 . TRBV5-1 15 TRBD1
TGTGCCAGCAGCCCAATAACAGGGAACACTGAAGCTTTCTTT CASSPITGNTEAFF TRBJ1-1 . TRBV7-3 14 .
TGTGCCAGCAGTTACAAGGGGCCAAGGGGTAACAATGAGCAGTTCTTC CASSYKGPRGNNEQFF TRBJ2-1 . TRBV27 16 .
TGTGCCACCACGGGACAGCTCCTTAACTATGGCTACACCTTC CATTGQLLNYGYTF TRBJ1-2 . TRBV2 14 TRBD1
TGTGCCAGTAGTATAGATCTCGAGGCACCGGGGGGCTACACCTTC CASSIDLEAPGGYTF TRBJ1-2 . TRBV19 15 .
TGTGCCAGCAGGGGCGACAGTAATCAGCCCCAGCATTTT CASRGDSNQPQHF TRBJ1-5 . TRBV2 13 .
TGTGCCACTTGGGACAGGGTGTGGGACGAGCAGTACTTC CATWDRVWDEQYF TRBJ2-7 . TRBV19 13 TRBD1
TGTGCCAGCAGCTTGGGCGGGGGAGTCCAAGAGACCCAGTACTTC CASSLGGGVQETQYF TRBJ2-5 . TRBV7-2 15 TRBD2
TGTGCCAGCAGCTTGGGGCTAGAGGTGACCGCCGGGGCAGATACGCAGTATTTT CASSLGLEVTAGADTQYF TRBJ2-3 few TRBV5-8 18 .
TGTGCCAGCAGCTTGGGGACAGGGATCCAAGAGACCCAGTACTTC CASSLGTGIQETQYF TRBJ2-5 . TRBV5-8 15 TRBD1
TGTGCCAGCAAGGCGGGGAGAAGGGGCTATGGCTACACCTTC CASKAGRRGYGYTF TRBJ1-2 once TRBV5-5 14 .
TGTGCCAGCACCCCCACCCCCTATAGCAATCAGCCCCAGCATTTT CASTPTPYSNQPQHF TRBJ1-5 . TRBV6-1 15 .
TGTGCCAGTAGTATGACGAGAGGGACAGGAAGCTCCTACGAGCAGTACTTC CASSMTRGTGSSYEQYF TRBJ2-7 . TRBV19 17 TRBD1
TGTGCCAGCAGCGGCGGGACAGGGGGCATCTACGAGCAGTACTTC CASSGGTGGIYEQYF TRBJ2-7 . TRBV9 15 TRBD1
TGTGCCAGCAGCTTTGGGACTAGCGCTATACAAGAGACCCAGTACTTC CASSFGTSAIQETQYF TRBJ2-5 . TRBV11-2 16 TRBD2
TGTGCCAGCGAGACCAGGGGGCGAGAGACCCAGTACTTC CASETRGRETQYF TRBJ2-5 . TRBV11-2 13 TRBD1
TGCGCCAGCAGCCAAGATCCGGGGACAGATACGCAGTATTTT CASSQDPGTDTQYF TRBJ2-3 once TRBV4-3 14 .
TGTGCCAGCAGCCTGCATCCGGGACAGGGGCAGTACTTC CASSLHPGQGQYF TRBJ2-7 . TRBV7-2 13 TRBD1
TGTGCCAGCAGCTCCTCCGGGGGCTCCTACAATGAGCAGTTCTTC CASSSSGGSYNEQFF TRBJ2-1 . TRBV5-5 15 .
TGTGCCAGCAGCTTAGGACTAGCGGCTTCCTACGAGCAGTACTTC CASSLGLAASYEQYF TRBJ2-7 . TRBV11-2 15 TRBD2
TGTGCCAGCAGCCCAGACCTGCTAGCGGGGGGGAACACCGGGGAGCTGTTTTTT CASSPDLLAGGNTGELFF TRBJ2-2 medium-sized TRBV9 18 TRBD2
TGTGCCAGCAGCATGACCCAGGGGGGAGGCTACACCTTC CASSMTQGGGYTF TRBJ1-2 . TRBV7-3 13 TRBD1
TGTGCCAGCAGCCAAAAGGCAGGCGGGAGGTACACCTTC CASSQKAGGRYTF TRBJ1-2 . TRBV28 13 .
TGCGCCAGCAGCCAGGCCCGGGGAGGGGGATCCGGGACTCGCACAGATACGCAGTATTTT CASSQARGGGSGTRTDTQYF TRBJ2-3 . TRBV4-1 20 .
TGTGCCAGCAGCTTGGTACGCACAGGGGGGTTAACTGAAGCTTTCTTT CASSLVRTGGLTEAFF TRBJ1-1 medium-sized TRBV5-6 16 TRBD1